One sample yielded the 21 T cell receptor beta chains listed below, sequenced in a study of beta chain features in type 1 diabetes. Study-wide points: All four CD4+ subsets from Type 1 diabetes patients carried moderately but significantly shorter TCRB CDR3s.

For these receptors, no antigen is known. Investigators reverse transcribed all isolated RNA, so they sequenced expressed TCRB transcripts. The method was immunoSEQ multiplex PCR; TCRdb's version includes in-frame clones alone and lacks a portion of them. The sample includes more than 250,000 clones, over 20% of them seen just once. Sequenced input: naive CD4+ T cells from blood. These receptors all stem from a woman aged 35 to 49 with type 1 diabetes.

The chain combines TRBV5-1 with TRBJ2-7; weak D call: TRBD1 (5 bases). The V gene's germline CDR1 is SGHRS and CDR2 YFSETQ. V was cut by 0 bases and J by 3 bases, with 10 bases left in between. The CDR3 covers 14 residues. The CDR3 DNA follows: TGCGCCAGCAGCTTGGCCGACAGCATCTACGAGCAGTACTTC. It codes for CASSLADSIYEQYF. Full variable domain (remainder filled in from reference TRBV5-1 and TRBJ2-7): KAGVTQTPRYLIKTRGQQVTLSCSPISGHRSVSWYQQTPGQGLQFLFEYFSETQRNKGNFPGRFSGRQFSNSRSEMNVSTLELGDSALYLCASSLADSIYEQYFGPGTRLTVT.

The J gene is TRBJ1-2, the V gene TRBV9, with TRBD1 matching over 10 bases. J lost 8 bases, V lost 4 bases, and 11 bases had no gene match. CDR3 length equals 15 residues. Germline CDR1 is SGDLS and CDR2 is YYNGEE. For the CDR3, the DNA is TGTGCCAGCAGCCTTCCGGGACAGGGGCTGTCGGGCTACACCTTC. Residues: CASSLPGQGLSGYTF.

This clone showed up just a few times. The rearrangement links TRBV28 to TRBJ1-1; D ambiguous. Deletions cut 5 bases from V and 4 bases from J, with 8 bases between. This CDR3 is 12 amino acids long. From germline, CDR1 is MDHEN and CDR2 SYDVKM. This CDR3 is CASSTPVTEAFF. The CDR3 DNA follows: TGTGCCAGCAGTACCCCGGTCACTGAAGCTTTCTTT.

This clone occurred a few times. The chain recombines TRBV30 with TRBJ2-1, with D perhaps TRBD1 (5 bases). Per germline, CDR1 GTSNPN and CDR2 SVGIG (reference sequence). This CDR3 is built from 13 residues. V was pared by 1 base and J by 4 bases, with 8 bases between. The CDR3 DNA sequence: TGTGCCTGGAGTGGGACACTATACAATGAGCAGTTCTTC. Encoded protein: CAWSGTLYNEQFF.

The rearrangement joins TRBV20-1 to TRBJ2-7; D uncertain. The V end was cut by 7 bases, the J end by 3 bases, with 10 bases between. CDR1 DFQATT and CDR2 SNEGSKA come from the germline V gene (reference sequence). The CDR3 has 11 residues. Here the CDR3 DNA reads TGCAGTGTCCCAAGAGGCTACGAGCAGTACTTC. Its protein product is CSVPRGYEQYF.

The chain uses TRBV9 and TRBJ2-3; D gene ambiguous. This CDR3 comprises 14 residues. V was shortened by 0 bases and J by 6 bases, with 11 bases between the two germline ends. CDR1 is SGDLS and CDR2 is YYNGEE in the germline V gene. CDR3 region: CASSVGFSGDTQYF. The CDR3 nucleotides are TGTGCCAGCAGCGTAGGCTTCTCAGGTGATACGCAGTATTTT.

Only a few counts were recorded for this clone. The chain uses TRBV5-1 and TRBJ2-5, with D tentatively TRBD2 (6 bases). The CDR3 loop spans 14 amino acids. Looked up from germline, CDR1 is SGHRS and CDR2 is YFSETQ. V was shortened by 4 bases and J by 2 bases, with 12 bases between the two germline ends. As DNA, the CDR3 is TGCGCCAGCAGCAAATGGAGCGGGCAAGAGACCCAGTACTTC. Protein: CASSKWSGQETQYF. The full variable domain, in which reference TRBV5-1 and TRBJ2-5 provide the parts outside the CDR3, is KAGVTQTPRYLIKTRGQQVTLSCSPISGHRSVSWYQQTPGQGLQFLFEYFSETQRNKGNFPGRFSGRQFSNSRSEMNVSTLELGDSALYLCASSKWSGQETQYFGPGTRLLVL.

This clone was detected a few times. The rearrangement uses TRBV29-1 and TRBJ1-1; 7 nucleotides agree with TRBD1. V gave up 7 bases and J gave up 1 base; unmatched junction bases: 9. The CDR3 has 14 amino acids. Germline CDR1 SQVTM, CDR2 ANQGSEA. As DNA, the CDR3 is TGCAGCGCAGCCCGACAGGGCCCGAACACTGAAGCTTTCTTT. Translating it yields CSAARQGPNTEAFF.

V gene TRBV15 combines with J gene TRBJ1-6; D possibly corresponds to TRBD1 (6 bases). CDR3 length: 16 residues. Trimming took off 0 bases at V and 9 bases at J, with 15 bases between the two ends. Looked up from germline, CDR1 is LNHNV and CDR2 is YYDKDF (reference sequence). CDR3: CATSREGAGVISPLHF. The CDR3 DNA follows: TGTGCCACCAGCAGAGAAGGTGCAGGGGTAATTTCACCCCTCCACTTT.

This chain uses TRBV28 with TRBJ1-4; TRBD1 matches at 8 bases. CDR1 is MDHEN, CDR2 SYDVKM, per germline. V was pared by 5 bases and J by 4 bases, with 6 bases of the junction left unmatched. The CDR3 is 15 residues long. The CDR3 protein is CASSLPGQVNEKLFF. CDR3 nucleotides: TGTGCCAGCAGTCTCCCGGGACAGGTTAATGAAAAACTGTTTTTT.

DNA for the CDR3: TGTGCCAGCAGTTCAGGACTAGCGGGTTTCGAGCAGTACTTC. Protein: CASSSGLAGFEQYF. The genes are TRBV27 and TRBJ2-7; 11 bases align to TRBD2. Per the germline V gene, CDR1 is MNHEY and CDR2 is SMNVEV (reference sequence). V shed 4 bases and J 6 bases; nucleotides not matched to a gene: 5. The CDR3 loop spans 14 amino acids.

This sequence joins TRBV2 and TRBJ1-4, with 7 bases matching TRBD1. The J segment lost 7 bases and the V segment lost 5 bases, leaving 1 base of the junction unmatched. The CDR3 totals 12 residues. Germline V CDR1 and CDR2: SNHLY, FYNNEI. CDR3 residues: CASSYRGEKLFF. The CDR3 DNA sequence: TGTGCCAGCAGTTACAGGGGTGAAAAACTGTTTTTT. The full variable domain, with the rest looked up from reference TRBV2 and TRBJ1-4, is EPEVTQTPSHQVTQMGQEVILRCVPISNHLYFYWYRQILGQKVEFLVSFYNNEISEKSEIFDDQFSVERPDGSNFTLKIRSTKLEDSAMYFCASSYRGEKLFFGSGTQLSVL.

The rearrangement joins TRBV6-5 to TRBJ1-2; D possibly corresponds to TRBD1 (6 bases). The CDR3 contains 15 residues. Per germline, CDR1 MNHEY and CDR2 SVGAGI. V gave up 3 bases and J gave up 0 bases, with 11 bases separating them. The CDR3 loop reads CASSYAGGPNYGYTF. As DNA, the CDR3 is TGTGCCAGCAGTTATGCGGGGGGGCCTAACTATGGCTACACCTTC.

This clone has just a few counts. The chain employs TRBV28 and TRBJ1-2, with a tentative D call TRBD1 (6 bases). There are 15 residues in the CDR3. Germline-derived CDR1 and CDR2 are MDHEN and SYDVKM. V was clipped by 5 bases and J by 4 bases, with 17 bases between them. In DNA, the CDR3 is TGTGCCAGCAGTCCCGCGGGGGCTTACAGCTATGGCTACACCTTC. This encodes CASSPAGAYSYGYTF.

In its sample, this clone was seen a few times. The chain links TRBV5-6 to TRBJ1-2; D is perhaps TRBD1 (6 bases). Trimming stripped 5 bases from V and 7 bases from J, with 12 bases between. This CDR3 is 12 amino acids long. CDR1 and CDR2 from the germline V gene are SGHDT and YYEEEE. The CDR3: CASRRFRGGYTF. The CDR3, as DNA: TGTGCCAGCAGGCGTTTCAGGGGTGGCTACACCTTC.

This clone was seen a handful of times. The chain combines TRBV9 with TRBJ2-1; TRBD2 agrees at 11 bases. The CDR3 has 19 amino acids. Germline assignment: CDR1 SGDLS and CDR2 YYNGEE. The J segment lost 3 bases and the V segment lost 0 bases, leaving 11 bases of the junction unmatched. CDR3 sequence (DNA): TGTGCCAGCAGCGTAGGATCACTAGCGGGAGTAGGGAGCTACAATGAGCAGTTCTTC. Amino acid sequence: CASSVGSLAGVGSYNEQFF.

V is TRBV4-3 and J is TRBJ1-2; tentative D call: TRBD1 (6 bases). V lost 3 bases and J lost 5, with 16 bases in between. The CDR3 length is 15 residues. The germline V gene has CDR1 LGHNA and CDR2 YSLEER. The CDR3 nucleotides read TGCGCCAGCAGCCAGGAGTCTGACAGGTGGTATGGCTACACCTTC. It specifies CASSQESDRWYGYTF.

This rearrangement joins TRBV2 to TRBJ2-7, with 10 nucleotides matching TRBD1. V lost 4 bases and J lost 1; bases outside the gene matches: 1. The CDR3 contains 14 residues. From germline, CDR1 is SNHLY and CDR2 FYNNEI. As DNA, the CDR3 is TGTGCCAGCAGTGGGACAGGGGGTTCCTACGAGCAGTACTTC. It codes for CASSGTGGSYEQYF. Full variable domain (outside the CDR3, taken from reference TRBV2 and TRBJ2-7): EPEVTQTPSHQVTQMGQEVILRCVPISNHLYFYWYRQILGQKVEFLVSFYNNEISEKSEIFDDQFSVERPDGSNFTLKIRSTKLEDSAMYFCASSGTGGSYEQYFGPGTRLTVT.

In DNA, the CDR3 is TGCAGCGTTCAGCAGGGCAGCACTGAAGCTTTCTTT. Its translation is CSVQQGSTEAFF. The chain joins TRBV29-1 to TRBJ1-1; D may be TRBD1 (5 bases). This CDR3 is 12 amino acids long. With 5 bases removed from V and 4 bases from J, the gap between germline ends came to 11 bases. The germline V gene encodes CDR1 SQVTM and CDR2 ANQGSEA. Together with reference TRBV29-1 and TRBJ1-1, the CDR3 gives the full variable domain: SAVISQKPSRDICQRGTSLTIQCQVDSQVTMMFWYRQQPGQSLTLIATANQGSEATYESGFVIDKFPISRPNLTFSTLTVSNMSPEDSSIYLCSVQQGSTEAFFGQGTRLTVV.

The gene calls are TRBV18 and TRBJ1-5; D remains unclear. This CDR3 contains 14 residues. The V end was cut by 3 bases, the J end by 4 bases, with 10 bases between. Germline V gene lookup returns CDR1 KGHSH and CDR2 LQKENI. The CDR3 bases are TGTGCCAGCTCACCTGGGCCGCCGAATCAGCCCCAGCATTTT. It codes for CASSPGPPNQPQHF.

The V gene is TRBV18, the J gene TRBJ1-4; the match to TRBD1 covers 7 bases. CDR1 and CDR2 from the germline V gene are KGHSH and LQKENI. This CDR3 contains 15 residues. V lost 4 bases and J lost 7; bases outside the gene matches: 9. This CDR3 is CASSLDRERSEKLFF. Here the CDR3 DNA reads TGTGCCAGCTCACTCGACAGGGAACGAAGTGAAAAACTGTTTTTT.